The TCR beta chain under discussion was sequenced for a study of blood T cell repertoires in COVID-19. At the level of the study: COVID-19 samples from acute and convalescent phases originated in the United States, Italy and Spain.

Produced via immunoSEQ multiplex PCR; TCRdb's table is partial and in-frame only. Among roughly 160,000 clones listed, about nine tenths were seen once. Germline V gene data show CDR1 as MGHRA and CDR2 as YSYEKL. V was pared by 1 base and J by 4 bases, with 13 bases between. This CDR3 is 15 amino acids long. What was sequenced was peripheral blood. The TCR sequence derives from a man in his fifties or sixties with acute or convalescent COVID-19. The gene calls are TRBV4-1 and TRBJ1-2; a possible D gene is TRBD1 (6 bases). The CDR3 nucleotides are TGCGCCAGCAGCCAAGGCCGGACAGCCAGCTATGGCTACACCTTC. This encodes CASSQGRTASYGYTF.